This T cell receptor beta chain was captured in a study of blood T cell repertoires in COVID-19. V lost 0 bases and J lost 6, with 6 bases in between. This CDR3 is built from 12 residues. Germline V gives CDR1 LNHNV, CDR2 YYDKDF (reference sequence). As originally analysed: Reference gene primer amplification in the assay estimated nucleated cell counts. The table came from immunoSEQ multiplex PCR; TCRdb's copy has only in-frame clones and leaves some out. V and J calls and clone size come straight from that table; D and trimming were deduced from the DNA. Found here are 40,000 to 50,000 clones, under 95% of them singletons; the top ten hold almost 4%.

The genes are TRBV15 and TRBJ2-7; no reliable D call. The sample was peripheral blood. The source is a human donor in a cohort sampled during active COVID-19. Here the CDR3 reads CATSRDQLEQYF. The CDR3 region has the DNA TGTGCCACCAGCAGAGATCAACTCGAGCAGTACTTC.